The entry below describes one T cell receptor beta chain. This clonotype was seen ten or more times. Its antigen is not yet known. Base quality data are lacking; no much larger clone is found one base away. Set within a cohort of healthcare workers in London, UK, this nested case-control study involved weekly PCR testing of nasopharyngeal swabs along with blood sampling. Healthcare workers were recruited during the week of the UK lockdown, between 23 and 31 March 2020, and followed weekly for up to about 16 weeks. The record originates from a study of early T cells in non-severe SARS-CoV-2 infection (dated by TCRdb to the early 2020s). Regarding the study in general: Because TCR sequencing relied on bulk RNA taken from unsorted whole blood, pairing of alpha and beta chains was not possible. The investigation overall reported the following: Matching against VDJdb was skewed toward anti-spike CD8 responses, likely underestimated virus-specific expansions, and missed private and CD4 specificities.

The library came from 5' RACE. Sequencing used a NextSeq 500. To correct for sequencing error and PCR bias, the TCR library protocol tagged individual cDNA molecules with unique molecular identifiers. Sequencing covered both TCR alpha and beta chains, and within each sample the abundances of alpha and beta sequences were tightly co-correlated. Processing in the source paper ran as follows. V gene, J gene and CDR3 annotation of TCR sequences was performed with Decombinator V4. TCRs were defined as expanded if a significant change between any two time points was detected under a Poisson model with p below 0.0001. TCR abundances were normalised to the total number of TCRs sequenced in each sample and reported as counts per million. TRAV1-2 paired with TRAJ12, TRAJ20 or TRAJ33 defined MAIT TCRs, while TRAV10 paired with TRAJ18 defined iNKT TCRs. VDJdb, accessed on 1 November 2021, was searched for TCRs annotated for CMV, EBV and SARS-CoV-2, and TCRs annotated for more than one antigen were excluded. In TCRdb, the public reads were trimmed at Q25 with fastp and aligned with MiXCR, with productive beta chains retained. Rows are unified per CDR3 protein, each entry keeping the most common DNA and genes. TCRdb, rather than the study authors, made the V and J calls. The sample contains tens of thousands of distinct CDR3 sequences, about 6.1% of them found a single time. The ten most abundant clones make up roughly 4.9% of the sample.

A distance of 13 bases separates the germline ends of V and J, which lose 1 base and 3 bases respectively. From the cysteine up to the phenylalanine, the CDR3 has a length of 14 residues. Only CDR3 DNA is held: 42 bases, read in frame from base 1. The germline V gene (reference sequence) supplies CDR1 DFQATT and CDR2 SNEGSKA. Sample: whole blood. The chain couples TRBV20-1 to TRBJ2-7; the D gene is not confidently resolved. This receptor was taken from an adult who was a healthcare worker with PCR-confirmed SARS-CoV-2 infection or an uninfected control (not recorded which). This receptor has the CDR3 CSARGWQVGYEQYF. The nucleotides are TGCAGTGCTAGAGGTTGGCAGGTTGGCTACGAGCAGTACTTC.